This T cell receptor (beta chain) was recorded in a study of T cells in localized non-small cell lung cancer. Study-wide results and caveats: The greatest T cell clonality was found in uninvolved adjacent lung (higher than in tumor).

With respect to this clone: Its target is unknown.

The adjacent lung that was sampled lay at least 2 cm from the tumor margin and showed no atypia. CDR3 length equals 14 residues. Germline lookup yields CDR1 SGHAT and CDR2 FQDESV (reference sequence). Trimming took off 1 base at V and 2 bases at J, with 3 bases between the two ends. Here immunoSEQ multiplex PCR was the method, and the copy in TCRdb shows in-frame clones only, minus some. The sample lists just over 1,000 clones, about 20% occurring once. The sequences come from normal lung tissue next to the tumor, collected before any cancer treatment. The TCR comes from a woman aged 35 to 75 with stage III lung adenocarcinoma. The chain carries TRBV11-1 and TRBJ1-6; the D is unclear. CDR3 amino acids: CASSLGTYNSPLHF. The DNA of the CDR3 is TGTGCCAGCAGCTTAGGTACCTATAATTCACCCCTCCACTTT.